A selection of T cell receptor beta chains follows, all from one sample in a study of response to subunit inactivated influenza vaccine. A single record per CDR3 protein comes from TCRdb applying MiXCR to the RT-PCR reads. The table includes 650,000 to 800,000 distinct CDR3 sequences, roughly 20% detected once. The sample was PBMCs from blood, taken roughly 5 days after vaccination. All receptors derive from a man aged 45-60 years who received an inactivated influenza vaccine. Both conserved end residues are part of each CDR3. A D gene is named only where the DNA matches it firmly. Some rows mark clone size as missing; the rest say once, few, many or name a class of expanded clone.

abundance,j_gene,d_gene,v_gene,CDR3nt,CDR3aa
NA,TRBJ2-3,NA,TRBV7-8,TGTGCCAGCAGCAGGGGGAGGGTCCAAGGGAGAGATACGCAGTATTTT,CASSRGRVQGRDTQYF
NA,TRBJ2-7,NA,TRBV14,TGTGCCAGCAGCCAAGCCCCCTCGACTAGCTACGAGCAGTACTTC,CASSQAPSTSYEQYF
NA,TRBJ2-1,TRBD2,TRBV10-3,TGTGCCATCAGGGCAACTAGCGGATACAATGAGCAGTTCTTC,CAIRATSGYNEQFF
NA,TRBJ2-5,NA,TRBV7-3,TGTGCCAGCAGTTCCAGCGGGTTACCCCAAGAGACCCAGTACTTC,CASSSSGLPQETQYF
few,TRBJ1-6,NA,TRBV10-3,TGTGCCATCAGCCCCGGGCCGAGGGACAATTCACCCCTCCACTTT,CAISPGPRDNSPLHF
few,TRBJ2-5,TRBD2,TRBV29-1,TGCAGCGTTGGGCGGGGGGGGCCGGAGACCCAGTACTTC,CSVGRGGPETQYF
NA,TRBJ2-1,NA,TRBV7-6,TGTGCCAGCAGCTCCCCTTTCGGGGTCACCTACAATGAGCAGTTCTTC,CASSSPFGVTYNEQFF
NA,TRBJ2-7,NA,TRBV20-1,TGCAGTGCAAGGTACAGCACCTACGAGCAGTACTTC,CSARYSTYEQYF
few,TRBJ1-2,TRBD1,TRBV28,TGTGCCAGCAGATCCGCTCTTGGCACCGGGACAGGGTTCAATGGCTACACCTTC,CASRSALGTGTGFNGYTF
many,TRBJ2-5,TRBD2,TRBV12-3/TRBV12-4,TGTGCCAGCAGGGCACGGAGCGGGGGGTTTTCGGGAGAGACCCAGTACTTC,CASRARSGGFSGETQYF
few,TRBJ1-1,NA,TRBV20-1,TGCAGTGCTAGGAGGGGGGCGGGGCCCACTGAAGCTTTCTTT,CSARRGAGPTEAFF
NA,TRBJ2-4,TRBD1,TRBV18,TGTGCCAGCTCACCATCGGGACAGCTAGCCAAAAACATTCAGTACTTC,CASSPSGQLAKNIQYF
once,TRBJ2-2,NA,TRBV28,TGTGCCAGCAGTCTGCGGACACTTTCATCCACCGGGGAGCTGTTTTTT,CASSLRTLSSTGELFF
NA,TRBJ2-1,NA,TRBV11-3,TGTGCCAGCAGTCCGGGCAGCAGCAATGAGCAGTTCTTC,CASSPGSSNEQFF
few,TRBJ2-5,NA,TRBV11-2,TGTGCCAGCAGCTTAATTGGGCTAGGGGGTTCAGAGACCCAGTACTTC,CASSLIGLGGSETQYF
NA,TRBJ1-2,NA,TRBV7-9,TGTGCCAGCGGGGGCGTCGGGCGTGGCTACACCTTC,CASGGVGRGYTF
many,TRBJ2-3,NA,TRBV20-1,TGCAGTGCTACTCAAATTACGCAGTATTTT,CSATQITQYF
many,TRBJ2-3,TRBD2,TRBV20-1,TGCAGTGCTAGTGCTAGCGGGAGCACAGATACGCAGTATTTT,CSASASGSTDTQYF
NA,TRBJ2-1,NA,TRBV7-9,TGTGCCAGCAGCCCTACTTTGGCCCCCTACAATGAGCAGTTCTTC,CASSPTLAPYNEQFF
many,TRBJ2-7,TRBD2,TRBV20-1,TGCAGTGCTAGAAGCGGGAGTTACGAGCAGTACTTC,CSARSGSYEQYF
many,TRBJ2-3,NA,TRBV29-1,TGCAGCGTGGAAAGAGGCTACTCTTTAGATACGCAGTATTTT,CSVERGYSLDTQYF
few,TRBJ2-1,NA,TRBV3-1,TGTGCCAGCAGCCGAGGGGTGGGGGAGCAGTTCTTC,CASSRGVGEQFF
many,TRBJ1-1,NA,TRBV20-1,TGCAGTGCTAAGGGACTACTGAACACTGAAGCTTTCTTT,CSAKGLLNTEAFF
few,TRBJ2-2,TRBD1,TRBV10-3,TGTGCCATCAGTGAGAGGGGGGGACAGGGCATCACCGGGGAGCTGTTTTTT,CAISERGGQGITGELFF
many,TRBJ2-2,TRBD2,TRBV4-2,TGTGCCAGCAGCCTCTTCTCCGGACTAGCGGGAGTTCTGGGGCTGGGGGCCGGGGAGCTGTTTTTT,CASSLFSGLAGVLGLGAGELFF
few,TRBJ1-1,NA,TRBV7-9,TGTGCCAGCAGCCTTGCACTCGGGGACACTGAAGCTTTCTTT,CASSLALGDTEAFF
NA,TRBJ2-7,NA,TRBV28,TGTGCCAGCAGTTCGGGACACCAGGGGGGAACGACCTACGAGCAGTACTTC,CASSSGHQGGTTYEQYF
few,TRBJ2-7,NA,TRBV20-1,TGCAGTGCGCCCTGGGACTTCTCCTACGAGCAGTACTTC,CSAPWDFSYEQYF
many,TRBJ2-7,NA,TRBV20-1,TGCAGTGCTAGAGGGGGCGTAGGCTCCTACGAGCAGTACTTC,CSARGGVGSYEQYF
NA,TRBJ2-1,TRBD2,TRBV11-2,TGTGCCAGCAGCTCGCAGCGGGGGTCCTACAATGAGCAGTTCTTC,CASSSQRGSYNEQFF
NA,TRBJ2-2,TRBD2,TRBV20-1,TGCAGTGCTCCTAATCACCTAGCGGGGGGCCGGAACACCGGGGAGCTGTTTTTT,CSAPNHLAGGRNTGELFF
few,TRBJ1-2,NA,TRBV5-1,TGCGCCAGCAGTCCCGACAGCCCGATTCCTTATGGCTACACCTTC,CASSPDSPIPYGYTF
few,TRBJ1-6,NA,TRBV7-9,TGTGCCAGCACAGACGTCCCAAATTCACCCCTCCACTTT,CASTDVPNSPLHF
many,TRBJ1-1,NA,TRBV10-2,TGCGCCAGCAGTGAGGTGGGCACTGAAGCTTTCTTT,CASSEVGTEAFF
NA,TRBJ2-7,TRBD2,TRBV10-3,TGTGCCTCCCAGACTAGCGGCTCCTACGAGCAGTACTTC,CASQTSGSYEQYF
NA,TRBJ2-2,TRBD1,TRBV6-2/TRBV6-3,TGTGCCAGCAGCAGTATCGGACAGGGGAACAAGAAATCACATAACACCGGGGAGCTGTTTTTT,CASSSIGQGNKKSHNTGELFF
NA,TRBJ2-7,NA,TRBV6-5,TGTGCCAGCAGTTACAGAGGGGGGCCCCTTTACGAGCAGTACTTC,CASSYRGGPLYEQYF
NA,TRBJ2-2,NA,TRBV7-8,TGTGCCAGCAGCGGTCAGGGCGGGAACACCGGGGAGCTGTTTTTT,CASSGQGGNTGELFF
NA,TRBJ1-1,NA,TRBV25-1,TGTGCCAGCAGGGGCGGATCTTTTGAAGCTTTCTTT,CASRGGSFEAFF
few,TRBJ2-2,NA,TRBV20-1,TGCAGTGCTAGAGATCAGCGGAACACTAACCCCGGGGAGCTGTTTTTT,CSARDQRNTNPGELFF
few,TRBJ1-6,NA,TRBV3-1,TGTGCCAGCAGCCAAGGGACAGACGGCCCCCTCCACTTT,CASSQGTDGPLHF
NA,TRBJ1-2,NA,TRBV5-6,TGTGCCAGCAACTTCGATTCTGATGGCTACACCTTC,CASNFDSDGYTF
many,TRBJ1-5,TRBD1,TRBV12-3/TRBV12-4,TGTGCCAGCAGCCTTACAGGGGGCCAGCCCCAGCATTTT,CASSLTGGQPQHF
NA,TRBJ2-1,TRBD2,TRBV6-2/TRBV6-3,TGTGCCAGCAGTCGACTAGCGGGACCCTCCAATGAGCAGTTCTTC,CASSRLAGPSNEQFF
few,TRBJ2-7,NA,TRBV24-1,TGTGCCACCAGTGATGATCAGGGTTCGGACGAGCAGTACTTC,CATSDDQGSDEQYF
many,TRBJ2-2,NA,TRBV20-1,TGCAGTGCTAGAGGAAGGGCCGGGGAGCTGTTTTTT,CSARGRAGELFF
NA,TRBJ2-1,NA,TRBV7-9,TGTGCCAGCAGCCATGAAAATCCTCTCGGGAATGAGCAGTTCTTC,CASSHENPLGNEQFF
NA,TRBJ1-2,NA,TRBV12-3/TRBV12-4,TGTGCCAGCAGCAGCCAGAACTATGGCTACGCCTTC,CASSSQNYGYAF